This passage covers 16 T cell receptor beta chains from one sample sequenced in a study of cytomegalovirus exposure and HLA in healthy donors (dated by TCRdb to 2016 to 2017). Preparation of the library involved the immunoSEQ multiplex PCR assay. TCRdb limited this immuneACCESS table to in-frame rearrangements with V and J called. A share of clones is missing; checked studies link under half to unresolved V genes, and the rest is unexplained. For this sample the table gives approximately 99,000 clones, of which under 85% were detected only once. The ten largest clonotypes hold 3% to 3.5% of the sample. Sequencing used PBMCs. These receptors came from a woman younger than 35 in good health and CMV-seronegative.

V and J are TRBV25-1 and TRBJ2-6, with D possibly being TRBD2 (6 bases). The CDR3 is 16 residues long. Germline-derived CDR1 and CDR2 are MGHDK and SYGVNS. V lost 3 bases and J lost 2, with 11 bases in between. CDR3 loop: CASSDSSGAGANVLTF. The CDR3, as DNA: TGTGCCAGCAGTGATAGTAGCGGAGCTGGGGCCAACGTCCTGACTTTC.

DNA of the CDR3: TGTGCCAGTAGTATAGATCTAAGGGACAGCGAGAATGGCTACACCTTC. Translated, it gives CASSIDLRDSENGYTF. This rearrangement joins TRBV19 to TRBJ1-2; 7 nucleotides line up with TRBD1. This CDR3 comprises 16 residues. Germline lookup yields CDR1 LNHDA and CDR2 SQIVND (reference sequence). The V segment lost 0 bases and the J segment 6 bases; nucleotides outside the gene matches: 10.

The CDR3 loop reads CASSLSGQGAYEQYF. The CDR3 DNA reads TGTGCCAGCAGTTTATCAGGGCAGGGGGCCTACGAGCAGTACTTC. The gene calls are TRBV27 and TRBJ2-7, with TRBD1 matching 7 bases. Germline loops: CDR1 MNHEY, CDR2 SMNVEV (reference sequence). Trimming took 0 bases from V and 2 from J; bases not matched to a gene: 4. The CDR3 sequence is 15 residues long.

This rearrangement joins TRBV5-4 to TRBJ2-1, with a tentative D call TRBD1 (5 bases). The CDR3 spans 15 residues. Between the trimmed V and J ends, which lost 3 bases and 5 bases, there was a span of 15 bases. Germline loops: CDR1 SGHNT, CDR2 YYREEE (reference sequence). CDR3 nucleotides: TGTGCCAGCAGCTCTCAGGGTATAGTTGACAATGAGCAGTTCTTC. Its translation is CASSSQGIVDNEQFF.

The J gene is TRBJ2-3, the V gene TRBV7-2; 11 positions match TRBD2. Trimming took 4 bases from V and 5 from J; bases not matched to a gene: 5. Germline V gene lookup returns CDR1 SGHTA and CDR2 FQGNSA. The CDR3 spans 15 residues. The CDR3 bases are TGTGCCAGCAGCTCCGCTAGCGGGGGGCTAGATACGCAGTATTTT. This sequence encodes CASSSASGGLDTQYF.

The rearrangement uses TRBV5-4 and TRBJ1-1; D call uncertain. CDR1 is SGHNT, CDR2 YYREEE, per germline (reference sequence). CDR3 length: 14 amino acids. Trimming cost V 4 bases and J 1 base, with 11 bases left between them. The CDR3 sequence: CASSPGSRNTEAFF. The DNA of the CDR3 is TGTGCCAGCAGCCCGGGGTCAAGGAACACTGAAGCTTTCTTT.

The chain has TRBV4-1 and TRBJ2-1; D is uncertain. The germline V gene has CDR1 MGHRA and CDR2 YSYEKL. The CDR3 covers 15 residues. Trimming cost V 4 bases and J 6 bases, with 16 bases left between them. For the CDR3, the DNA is TGCGCCAGCAGCCGAAGTGAACTAATGGGCAATGAGCAGTTCTTC. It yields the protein CASSRSELMGNEQFF.

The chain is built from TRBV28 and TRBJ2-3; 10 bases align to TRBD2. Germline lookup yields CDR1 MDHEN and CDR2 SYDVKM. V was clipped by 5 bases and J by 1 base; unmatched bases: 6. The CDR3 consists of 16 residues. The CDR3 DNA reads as TGTGCCAGCAGTAAACCAGCGGGGGGGCGCACAGATACGCAGTATTTT. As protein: CASSKPAGGRTDTQYF.

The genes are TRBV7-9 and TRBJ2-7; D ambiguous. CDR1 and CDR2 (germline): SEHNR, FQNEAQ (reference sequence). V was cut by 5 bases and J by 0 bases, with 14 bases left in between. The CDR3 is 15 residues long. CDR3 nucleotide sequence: TGTGCCAGCAGCCCCCGCCAGGAAGCCTCCTACGAGCAGTACTTC. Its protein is CASSPRQEASYEQYF. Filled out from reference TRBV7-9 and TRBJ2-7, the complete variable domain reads DTGVSQNPRHKITKRGQNVTFRCDPISEHNRLYWYRQTLGQGPEFLTYFQNEAQLEKSRLLSDRFSAERPKGSFSTLEIQRTEQGDSAMYLCASSPRQEASYEQYFGPGTRLTVT.

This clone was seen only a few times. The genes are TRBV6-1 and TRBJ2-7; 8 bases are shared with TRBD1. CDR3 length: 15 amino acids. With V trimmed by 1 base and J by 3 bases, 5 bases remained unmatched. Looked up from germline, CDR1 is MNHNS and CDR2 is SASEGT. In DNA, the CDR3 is TGTGCCAGCAGTGAAGACAGGGGGGCTTTCTACGAGCAGTACTTC. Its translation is CASSEDRGAFYEQYF.

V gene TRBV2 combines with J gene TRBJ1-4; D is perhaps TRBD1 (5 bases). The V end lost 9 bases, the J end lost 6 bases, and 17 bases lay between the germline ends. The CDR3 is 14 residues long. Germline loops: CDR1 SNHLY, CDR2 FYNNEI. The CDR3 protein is CASRLQSGDEKLFF. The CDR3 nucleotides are TGTGCCAGTAGGCTGCAGTCGGGGGATGAAAAACTGTTTTTT.

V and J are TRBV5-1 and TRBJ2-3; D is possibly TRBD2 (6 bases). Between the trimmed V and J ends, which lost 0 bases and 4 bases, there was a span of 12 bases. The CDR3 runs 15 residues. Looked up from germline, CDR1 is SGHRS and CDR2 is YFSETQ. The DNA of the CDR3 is TGCGCCAGCAGCTTGGGGCGGGGAGCAGCAGATACGCAGTATTTT. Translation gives CASSLGRGAADTQYF.

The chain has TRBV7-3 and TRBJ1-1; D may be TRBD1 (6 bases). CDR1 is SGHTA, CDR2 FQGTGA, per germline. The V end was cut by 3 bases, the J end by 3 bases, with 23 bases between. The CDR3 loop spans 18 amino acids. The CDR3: CASSFEPRVQGKDTEAFF. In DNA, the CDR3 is TGTGCCAGCAGCTTCGAACCCCGCGTCCAGGGGAAGGACACTGAAGCTTTCTTT.

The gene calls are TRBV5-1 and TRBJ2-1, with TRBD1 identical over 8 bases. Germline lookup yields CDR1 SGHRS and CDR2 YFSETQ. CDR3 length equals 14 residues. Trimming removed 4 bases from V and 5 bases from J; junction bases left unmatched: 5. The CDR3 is CASSLSGGHNEQFF. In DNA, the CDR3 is TGCGCCAGCAGCCTCTCAGGGGGCCACAATGAGCAGTTCTTC.

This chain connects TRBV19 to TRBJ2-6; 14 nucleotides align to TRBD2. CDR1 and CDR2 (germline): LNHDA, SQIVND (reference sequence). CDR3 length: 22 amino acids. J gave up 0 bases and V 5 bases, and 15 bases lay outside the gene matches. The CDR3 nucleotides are TGTGCCAGTAGTTCCCTGGGACTAGCGGGGGCCAACTCTTACTCTGGGGCCAACGTCCTGACTTTC. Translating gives CASSSLGLAGANSYSGANVLTF.

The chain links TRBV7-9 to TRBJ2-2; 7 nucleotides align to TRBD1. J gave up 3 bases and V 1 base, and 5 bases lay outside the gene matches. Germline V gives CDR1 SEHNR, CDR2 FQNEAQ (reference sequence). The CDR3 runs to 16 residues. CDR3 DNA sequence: TGTGCCAGCAGCTTAGAAGGGGGCGCAGACACCGGGGAGCTGTTTTTT. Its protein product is CASSLEGGADTGELFF.